Following are 8 T cell receptor beta chains from one sample sequenced in a study of blood T cell repertoires in COVID-19. TCRdb's copy holds only in-frame clones and misses some; the assay was immunoSEQ multiplex PCR. The sample has more than 150,000 clones; more than 85% are singletons. The sequencing sample was made of peripheral blood. These receptor sequences come from a man between 18 and 29 years old with acute or convalescent COVID-19.

This chain joins TRBV29-1 and TRBJ2-1; TRBD1 matches at 7 bases. The CDR3 has 15 amino acids. Germline trimming cut 6 bases from V and 0 bases from J; bases unmatched to any gene: 8. Germline CDR1 is SQVTM and CDR2 is ANQGSEA. The CDR3 nucleotides are TGCAGCGTACGGACAGGCGTTAGCTCCTACAATGAGCAGTTCTTC. Amino acids: CSVRTGVSSYNEQFF.

The chain recombines TRBV2 with TRBJ2-5; 7 bases fit TRBD1. V dropped 6 bases and J dropped 2; count of bases not matched to a gene: 3. The CDR3 sequence is 13 residues long. Germline assignment: CDR1 SNHLY and CDR2 FYNNEI. CDR3 DNA sequence: TGTGCCAGCAGGAAGGGACAGCAAGAGACCCAGTACTTC. Its translation: CASRKGQQETQYF.

The chain has TRBV6-5 and TRBJ1-1, with D possibly being TRBD1 (5 bases). CDR3 size: 11 residues. Trimming cost V 9 bases and J 8 bases, with 13 bases left between them. The germline CDR1 and CDR2 sequences are MNHEY and SVGAGI. CDR3 residues: CASGRAGEAFF. The CDR3 DNA reads as TGTGCCAGTGGCAGGGCCGGGGAAGCTTTCTTT.

The chain couples TRBV5-1 to TRBJ1-2; D unclear. This CDR3 spans 13 amino acids. Per the germline V gene, CDR1 is SGHRS and CDR2 is YFSETQ. Trimming left V 2 bases short and J 0 bases short, with 5 bases between. The CDR3 region has the DNA TGCGCCAGCAGCTTAACATCTAACTATGGCTACACCTTC. Its protein is CASSLTSNYGYTF.

This clone was recorded a few times. V and J are TRBV27 and TRBJ1-5; TRBD1 is a possible D gene (5 bases). Germline assignment: CDR1 MNHEY and CDR2 SMNVEV (reference sequence). The CDR3 covers 16 residues. V lost 0 bases to trimming and J lost 0 bases, with 9 bases between them. The CDR3 DNA is TGTGCCAGCAGTTTATCATCGGGGGTTAGCAATCAGCCCCAGCATTTT. Its protein is CASSLSSGVSNQPQHF.

The chain recombines TRBV3-1 (or the pseudogene TRBV3-2) with TRBJ1-2, with a tentative D call TRBD1 (5 bases). Germline lookup yields CDR1 LGHDT and CDR2 YNNKEL (reference sequence). The ends were cut back, 2 bases at V and 4 bases at J, with 8 bases in the middle. The length of the CDR3 is 13 residues. The CDR3 nucleotides read TGTGCCAGCAGCCAACAGGGCCCCTATGGCTACACCTTC. The encoded protein is CASSQQGPYGYTF.

V is TRBV5-1 and J is TRBJ2-3; no definite D call. This CDR3 is built from 11 residues. V lost 4 bases, J lost 2 bases, and 2 bases lay in between. Germline CDR1 reads SGHRS; CDR2 reads YFSETQ. The CDR3 DNA is TGCGCCAGCAGCCTCACAGATACGCAGTATTTT. This gives the protein CASSLTDTQYF.

J is TRBJ1-3 and V is TRBV12-3 or TRBV12-4; no clear D gene. The CDR3 contains 13 residues. V was clipped by 3 bases and J by 7 bases, with 10 bases between them. The CDR3 loop reads CASSFSTRNTIYF. CDR3 bases: TGTGCCAGCAGTTTTTCGACTCGGAACACCATATATTTT.